Listed below are T cell receptor beta chains from one sample, sequenced in a study of long-term antiretroviral therapy in people with HIV. Repertoires were generated with immunoSEQ multiplex PCR, while TCRdb's copy carries only in-frame clones and drops some. The repertoire holds roughly 25,000 clones, with approximately 83% as singletons. The sample here was unsorted PBMCs, taken 0.7 years before starting antiretroviral therapy. Receptor source: a man aged 25 to 45 with HIV. Both conserved end residues are part of each CDR3. Size tells how often a clone was seen (once, few, many) or the class of an expanded clone, and some rows leave it out.

size,V,J,CDR3
NA,TRBV13,TRBJ1-6,CASSPGLRYNSPLHF
NA,TRBV10-3,TRBJ2-2,CATRDRAVDTGELFF
NA,TRBV27,TRBJ1-6,CASSFWRKDNSPLHF
NA,TRBV2,TRBJ2-7,CASTGTQYEQYF
NA,TRBV5-6,TRBJ2-7,CASSLVGQVLYEQYF
NA,TRBV5-1,TRBJ1-1,CASSLVGSEGAEAFF
NA,TRBV5-1,TRBJ2-1,CASSLAGLARNEQFF
NA,TRBV27,TRBJ2-7,CASSPRGGIGYEQYF
NA,TRBV27,TRBJ1-1,CASSLLGTVGEAFF
NA,TRBV28,TRBJ1-2,CASSSRQGGAQGYTF
NA,TRBV19,TRBJ1-3,CASSMGQGFGNTIYF
NA,TRBV4-1,TRBJ1-4,CASSQDGSASEKLFF
NA,TRBV28,TRBJ2-1,CASSTGTDSYNEQFF
NA,TRBV7-2,TRBJ2-4,CASSLAHLALAKNIQYF
NA,TRBV23-1,TRBJ1-5,CASSQSWGPRADQPQHF
NA,TRBV13,TRBJ2-5,CASRRGFGETQYF
NA,TRBV9,TRBJ1-5,CASSVGGETRNQPQHF
few,TRBV4-1,TRBJ2-1,CASSQDPATLYNEQFF
NA,TRBV5-6,TRBJ2-1,CASSHPAEGYNEQFF
few,TRBV4-2,TRBJ1-5,CASSQAGGRDQPQHF
NA,TRBV14,TRBJ2-7,CASSQGTGTVSYEQYF
NA,TRBV9,TRBJ2-5,CASSVHSGAETQYF
once,TRBV19,TRBJ2-1,CASAGGISSYNEQFF
NA,TRBV6-1,TRBJ1-1,CASSHRSMNTEAFF
once,TRBV5-1,TRBJ2-7,CASSPEDGRDGSYEQYF
NA,TRBV7-9,TRBJ2-1,CASSFITSGILYNEQFF
NA,TRBV5-1,TRBJ2-3,CASGGEGTDTQYF
NA,TRBV5-1,TRBJ1-1,CASSLRQVNTEAFF
NA,TRBV27,TRBJ2-3,CASSHVGVSDTQYF
NA,TRBV15,TRBJ1-4,CATSSRVNEKLFF
NA,TRBV30,TRBJ1-2,CAWSGVGSGYTF
NA,TRBV6-1,TRBJ1-2,CASSRTPEDGYTF
NA,TRBV5-1,TRBJ2-5,CASSLEGRGVQYF
medium-sized,TRBV25-1,TRBJ1-2,CASSDPGRGAKGYTF
NA,TRBV28,TRBJ2-1,CASSLTGVAYNEQFF
NA,TRBV10-3,TRBJ2-7,CAISENERGGYEQYF
NA,TRBV15,TRBJ2-3,CATSRDRRLSQGDTQYF
NA,TRBV9,TRBJ2-3,CASSVGLGAPDTQYF
NA,TRBV28,TRBJ1-2,CASSLSQGGRYGYTF
few,TRBV9,TRBJ2-3,CASSPGGTTSDTQYF
NA,TRBV5-1,TRBJ2-1,CASSLAPGADEQFF
NA,TRBV27,TRBJ2-7,CASTPSAGYITYEQYF
large,TRBV11-2,TRBJ2-3,CASSYGGVGGTDTQYF
NA,TRBV29-1,TRBJ2-5,CSAPRGTGQETQYF
NA,TRBV6-5,TRBJ2-3,CASSYSIAGSTDTQYF
NA,TRBV6-5,TRBJ1-6,CASSVYGSPLHF
NA,TRBV7-9,TRBJ2-7,CASSLVQIDRAHEQYF
NA,TRBV14,TRBJ2-7,CASSPSPETREQYF
NA,TRBV28,TRBJ2-2,CASSFGTGGYTGELFF
NA,TRBV5-1,TRBJ1-4,CASSLVQGGATNEKLFF
once,TRBV15,TRBJ1-3,CATSRVVGVDSGNTIYF
NA,TRBV18,TRBJ1-5,CASSPPFDSQPQHF
NA,TRBV28,TRBJ1-6,CASSPRGSSYNSPLHF